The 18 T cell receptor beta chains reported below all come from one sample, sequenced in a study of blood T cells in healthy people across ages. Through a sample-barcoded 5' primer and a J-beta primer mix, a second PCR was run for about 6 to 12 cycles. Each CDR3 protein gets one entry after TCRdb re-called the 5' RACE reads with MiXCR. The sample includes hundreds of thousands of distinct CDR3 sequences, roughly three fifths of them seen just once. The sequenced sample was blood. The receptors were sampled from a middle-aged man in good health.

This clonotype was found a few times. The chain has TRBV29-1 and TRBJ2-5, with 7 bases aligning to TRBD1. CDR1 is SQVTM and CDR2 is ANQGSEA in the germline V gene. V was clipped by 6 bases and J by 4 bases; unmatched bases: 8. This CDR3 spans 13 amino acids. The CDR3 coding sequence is TGCAGCGTAGGGACAGTTGGGGGAGAGACCCAGTACTTC. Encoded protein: CSVGTVGGETQYF. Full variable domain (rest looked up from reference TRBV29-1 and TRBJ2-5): SAVISQKPSRDICQRGTSLTIQCQVDSQVTMMFWYRQQPGQSLTLIATANQGSEATYESGFVIDKFPISRPNLTFSTLTVSNMSPEDSSIYLCSVGTVGGETQYFGPGTRLLVL.

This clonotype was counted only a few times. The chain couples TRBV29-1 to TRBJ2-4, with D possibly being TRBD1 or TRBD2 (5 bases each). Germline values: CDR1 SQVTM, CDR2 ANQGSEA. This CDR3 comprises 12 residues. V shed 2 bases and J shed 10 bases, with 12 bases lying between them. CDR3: CSVELAEGIQYF. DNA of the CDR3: TGCAGCGTTGAACTGGCAGAGGGGATTCAGTACTTC.

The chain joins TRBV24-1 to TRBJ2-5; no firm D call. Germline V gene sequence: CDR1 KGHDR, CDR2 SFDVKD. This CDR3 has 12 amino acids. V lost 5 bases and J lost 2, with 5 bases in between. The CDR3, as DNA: TGTGCCACCAGTGGGAGACAAGAGACCCAGTACTTC. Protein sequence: CATSGRQETQYF.

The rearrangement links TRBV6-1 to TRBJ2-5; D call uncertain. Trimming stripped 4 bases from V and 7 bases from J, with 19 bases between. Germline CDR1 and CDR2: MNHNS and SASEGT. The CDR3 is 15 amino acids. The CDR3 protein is CASSVTERGLGTQYF. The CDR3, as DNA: TGTGCCAGCAGTGTGACGGAAAGAGGATTAGGGACCCAGTACTTC.

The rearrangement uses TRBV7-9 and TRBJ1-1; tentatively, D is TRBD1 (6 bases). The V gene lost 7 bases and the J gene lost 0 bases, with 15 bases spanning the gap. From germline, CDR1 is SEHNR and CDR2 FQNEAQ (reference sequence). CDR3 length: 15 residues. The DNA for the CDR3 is TGTGCCAGCAACGAGCCGGGACACGTGAACACTGAAGCTTTCTTT. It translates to CASNEPGHVNTEAFF.

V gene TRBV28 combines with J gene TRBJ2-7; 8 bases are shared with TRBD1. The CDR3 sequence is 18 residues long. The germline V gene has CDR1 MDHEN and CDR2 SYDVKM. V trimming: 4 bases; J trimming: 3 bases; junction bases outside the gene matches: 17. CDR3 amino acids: CASSSLLPDMTGDYEQYF. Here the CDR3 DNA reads TGTGCCAGCAGTTCGCTCCTACCCGACATGACAGGGGACTACGAGCAGTACTTC.

CDR3 DNA: TGCGCCAGCGACGGTCCACGACAGCTCAATTACGAGCAGTACTTC. As protein: CASDGPRQLNYEQYF. The chain combines TRBV5-1 with TRBJ2-7; D is perhaps TRBD1 (5 bases). The length of the CDR3 is 15 residues. Trimming stripped 7 bases from V and 4 bases from J, with 21 bases between. Germline V gives CDR1 SGHRS, CDR2 YFSETQ.

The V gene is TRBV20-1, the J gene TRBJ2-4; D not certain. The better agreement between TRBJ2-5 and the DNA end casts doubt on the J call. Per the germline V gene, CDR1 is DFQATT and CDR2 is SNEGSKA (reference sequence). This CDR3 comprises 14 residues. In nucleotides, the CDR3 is TGCAGTGCTAGAGATTTCCGGGCGGATGAGACCCAGTACTTC. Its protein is CSARDFRADETQYF.

The CDR3 reads CASRPGANEGYTF. Here the CDR3 DNA reads TGTGCCAGCAGACCGGGGGCTAACGAGGGCTACACCTTC. J is TRBJ1-2 and V is TRBV6-6; tentatively, D is TRBD1 (6 bases). Germline assignment: CDR1 MNHNY and CDR2 SVGAGI (reference sequence). Trimming cost V 6 bases and J 8 bases, with 16 bases left between them. There are 13 residues in the CDR3.

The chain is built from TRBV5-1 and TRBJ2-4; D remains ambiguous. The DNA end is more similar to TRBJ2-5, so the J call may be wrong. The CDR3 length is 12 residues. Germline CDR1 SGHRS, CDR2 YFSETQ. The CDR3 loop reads CASSFNEETQYF. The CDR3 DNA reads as TGCGCCAGCAGCTTCAATGAAGAGACCCAGTACTTC.

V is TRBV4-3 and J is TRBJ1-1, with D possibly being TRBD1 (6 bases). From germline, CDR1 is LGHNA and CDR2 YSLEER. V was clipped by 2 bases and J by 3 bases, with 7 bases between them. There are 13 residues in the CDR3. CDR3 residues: CASSQRGDTEAFF. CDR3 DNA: TGCGCCAGCAGCCAAAGGGGGGACACTGAAGCTTTCTTT.

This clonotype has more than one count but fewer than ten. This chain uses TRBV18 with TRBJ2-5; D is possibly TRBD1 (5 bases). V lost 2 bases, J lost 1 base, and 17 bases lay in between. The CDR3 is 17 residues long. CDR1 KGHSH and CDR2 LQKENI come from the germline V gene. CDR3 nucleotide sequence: TGTGCCAGCTCACCAACTCCGACAGCAGTTATCCAAGAGACCCAGTACTTC. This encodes CASSPTPTAVIQETQYF. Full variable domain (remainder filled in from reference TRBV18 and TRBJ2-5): NAGVMQNPRHLVRRRGQEARLRCSPMKGHSHVYWYRQLPEEGLKFMVYLQKENIIDESGMPKERFSAEFPKEGPSILRIQQVVRGDSAAYFCASSPTPTAVIQETQYFGPGTRLLVL.

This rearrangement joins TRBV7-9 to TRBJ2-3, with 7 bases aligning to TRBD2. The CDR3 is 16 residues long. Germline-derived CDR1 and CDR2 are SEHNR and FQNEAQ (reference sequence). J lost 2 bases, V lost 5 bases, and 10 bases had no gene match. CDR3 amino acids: CASSPVARGDTDTQYF. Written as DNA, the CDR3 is TGTGCCAGCAGCCCCGTTGCACGGGGGGACACAGATACGCAGTATTTT.

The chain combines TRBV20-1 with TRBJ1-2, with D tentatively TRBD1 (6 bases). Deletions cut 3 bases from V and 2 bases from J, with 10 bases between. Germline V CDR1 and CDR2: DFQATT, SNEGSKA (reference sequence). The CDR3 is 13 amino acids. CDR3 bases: TGCAGTGCTAGCGGCAGGGGCAACTATGGCTACACCTTC. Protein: CSASGRGNYGYTF.

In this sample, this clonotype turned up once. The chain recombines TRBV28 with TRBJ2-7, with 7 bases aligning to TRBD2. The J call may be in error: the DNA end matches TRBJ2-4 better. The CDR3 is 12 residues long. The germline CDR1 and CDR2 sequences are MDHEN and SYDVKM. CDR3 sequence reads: CASEERGGIQYF. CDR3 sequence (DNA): TGTGCCAGCGAGGAGCGGGGAGGCATTCAGTACTTC.

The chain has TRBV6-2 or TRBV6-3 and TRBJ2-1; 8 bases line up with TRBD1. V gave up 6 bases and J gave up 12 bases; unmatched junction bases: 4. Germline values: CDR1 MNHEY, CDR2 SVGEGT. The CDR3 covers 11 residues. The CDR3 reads CASSQGQGQFF. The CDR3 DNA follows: TGTGCCAGCAGCCAAGGACAGGGGCAGTTCTTC.

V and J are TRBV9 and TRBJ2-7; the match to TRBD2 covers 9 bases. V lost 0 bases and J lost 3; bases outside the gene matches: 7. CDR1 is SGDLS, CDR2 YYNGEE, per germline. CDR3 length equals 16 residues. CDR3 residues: CASSVGLRREGYEQYF. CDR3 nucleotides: TGTGCCAGCAGCGTAGGTTTAAGGCGGGAGGGCTACGAGCAGTACTTC.

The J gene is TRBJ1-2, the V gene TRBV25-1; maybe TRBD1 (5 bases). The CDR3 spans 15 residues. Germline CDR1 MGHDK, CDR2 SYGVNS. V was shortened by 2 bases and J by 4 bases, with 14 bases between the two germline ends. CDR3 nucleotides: TGTGCCAGCAGTGAAGAGGGGAGGATGGGCTATGGCTACACCTTC. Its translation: CASSEEGRMGYGYTF.